The 11 T cell receptor beta chains below were found in one sample sequenced in a study of T cell changes during pregnancy in multiple sclerosis. The assay was immunoSEQ multiplex PCR, and TCRdb's table has in-frame clones only and misses some. Found here are fewer than 85,000 clones, around 92% of them singletons; the top ten hold roughly 2.8%. Sequencing was performed on peripheral blood, taken in the third trimester of pregnancy. These receptors were obtained from a female donor in good health, enrolled as a control in a pregnancy study.

This sequence joins TRBV9 and TRBJ2-1; perhaps TRBD2 as D (6 bases). The V end was cut by 7 bases, the J end by 16 bases, with 12 bases between. The CDR3 is made up of 9 amino acids. In germline, CDR1 is SGDLS, CDR2 YYNGEE. The CDR3, as DNA: TGTGCCAGCTCGGGGACTCCCTTCTTC. Translation gives CASSGTPFF. Supplemented by reference TRBV9 and TRBJ2-1, the full variable domain reads DSGVTQTPKHLITATGQRVTLRCSPRSGDLSVYWYQQSLDQGLQFLIQYYNGEERAKGNILERFSAQQFPDLHSELNLSSLELGDSALYFCASSGTPFFGPGTRLTVL.

V is TRBV28 and J is TRBJ1-1; D is possibly TRBD1 (6 bases). Germline CDR1 is MDHEN and CDR2 is SYDVKM. CDR3 length equals 14 residues. V lost 5 bases and J lost 0, with 10 bases in between. CDR3 sequence reads: CASSLGQMNTEAFF. The CDR3 region has the DNA TGTGCCAGCAGTCTAGGACAGATGAACACTGAAGCTTTCTTT. The variable domain in full, with the rest retrieved from reference TRBV28 and TRBJ1-1, is DVKVTQSSRYLVKRTGEKVFLECVQDMDHENMFWYRQDPGLGLRLIYFSYDVKMKEKGDIPEGYSVSREKKERFSLILESASTNQTSMYLCASSLGQMNTEAFFGQGTRLTVV.

The chain couples TRBV4-1 to TRBJ1-2, with D unresolved. The V and J ends lost 2 bases and 0 bases respectively, with 19 bases between them. The V gene's germline CDR1 is MGHRA and CDR2 YSYEKL. This CDR3 region has 18 residues. CDR3 sequence: CASSQFGGLPYSNYGYTF. The DNA for the CDR3 is TGCGCCAGCAGCCAATTCGGAGGGCTCCCGTACTCTAACTATGGCTACACCTTC.

This chain uses TRBV15 with TRBJ1-6, with no clear D. The germline V and J ends were trimmed by 5 bases and 7 bases, with 9 bases remaining between them. The CDR3 is 13 amino acids. Looked up from germline, CDR1 is LNHNV and CDR2 is YYDKDF (reference sequence). The CDR3 coding sequence is TGTGCCACCAGCCACAGCTCAAATTCACCCCTCCACTTT. It is translated as CATSHSSNSPLHF.

The chain joins TRBV14 to TRBJ2-1; D is ambiguous. The CDR3 is 15 amino acids. Between the trimmed V and J ends, which lost 2 bases and 4 bases, there was a span of 12 bases. The germline V gene encodes CDR1 SGHDN and CDR2 FVKESK. CDR3 residues: CASSQRIWPYNEQFF. As DNA, the CDR3 is TGTGCCAGCAGCCAAAGAATTTGGCCATACAATGAGCAGTTCTTC.

The chain carries TRBV7-9 and TRBJ2-7; a weak D match, TRBD1 (6 bases). The V and J ends lost 5 bases and 2 bases respectively, with 13 bases between them. Germline-derived CDR1 and CDR2 are SEHNR and FQNEAQ (reference sequence). This CDR3 is 14 amino acids long. Written as DNA, the CDR3 is TGTGCCAGCAGCCAGTTGGACAGTCCCTACGAGCAGTACTTC. This gives the protein CASSQLDSPYEQYF. The complete variable domain, with remaining parts taken from reference TRBV7-9 and TRBJ2-7, reads DTGVSQNPRHKITKRGQNVTFRCDPISEHNRLYWYRQTLGQGPEFLTYFQNEAQLEKSRLLSDRFSAERPKGSFSTLEIQRTEQGDSAMYLCASSQLDSPYEQYFGPGTRLTVT.

The gene calls are TRBV19 and TRBJ1-4; 7 nucleotides agree with TRBD1. V was clipped by 1 base and J by 8 bases; unmatched bases: 10. The CDR3 totals 16 residues. Germline CDR1 and CDR2: LNHDA and SQIVND (reference sequence). The CDR3: CASSIADRRVREKLFF. CDR3 DNA sequence: TGTGCCAGTAGTATAGCGGACAGGAGGGTGAGGGAAAAACTGTTTTTT. Filled out from reference TRBV19 and TRBJ1-4, the complete variable domain reads DGGITQSPKYLFRKEGQNVTLSCEQNLNHDAMYWYRQDPGQGLRLIYYSQIVNDFQKGDIAEGYSVSREKKESFPLTVTSAQKNPTAFYLCASSIADRRVREKLFFGSGTQLSVL.

The gene calls are TRBV28 and TRBJ2-7; no definite D call. The V end was cut by 2 bases, the J end by 4 bases, with 6 bases between. The germline CDR1 and CDR2 sequences are MDHEN and SYDVKM. This CDR3 has 12 amino acids. Written as DNA, the CDR3 is TGTGCCAGCAGTTTAAACAGATACGAGCAGTACTTC. Translated: CASSLNRYEQYF.

J is TRBJ2-1 and V is TRBV29-1; 10 bases align to TRBD2. CDR1 and CDR2 from the germline V gene are SQVTM and ANQGSEA. The junction had 9 bases not matched to a gene; V was cut back by 4 bases and J by 9 bases. CDR3 size: 14 residues. The CDR3 loop reads CSVGGLAGVTEQFF. CDR3 nucleotide sequence: TGCAGCGTTGGAGGGCTAGCGGGGGTAACTGAGCAGTTCTTC.

The chain joins TRBV7-6 to TRBJ2-1, with 7 bases aligning to TRBD2. Germline assignment: CDR1 SGHVS and CDR2 FNYEAQ. V shed 5 bases and J 6 bases; nucleotides not matched to a gene: 13. The CDR3 totals 16 residues. CDR3 nucleotide sequence: TGTGCCAGCAGCATGGGGGTGGGCGGGAGTCCCAATGAGCAGTTCTTC. It codes for CASSMGVGGSPNEQFF.

The V and J genes are TRBV15 and TRBJ2-1; 12 bases line up with TRBD2. With V trimmed by 1 base and J by 7 bases, 8 bases remained unmatched. CDR1 is LNHNV and CDR2 is YYDKDF in the germline V gene (reference sequence). This CDR3 is 17 amino acids long. CDR3: CATSRGRLAGDGNEQFF. The CDR3 DNA follows: TGTGCCACCAGCAGAGGCAGACTAGCGGGGGATGGGAATGAGCAGTTCTTC.